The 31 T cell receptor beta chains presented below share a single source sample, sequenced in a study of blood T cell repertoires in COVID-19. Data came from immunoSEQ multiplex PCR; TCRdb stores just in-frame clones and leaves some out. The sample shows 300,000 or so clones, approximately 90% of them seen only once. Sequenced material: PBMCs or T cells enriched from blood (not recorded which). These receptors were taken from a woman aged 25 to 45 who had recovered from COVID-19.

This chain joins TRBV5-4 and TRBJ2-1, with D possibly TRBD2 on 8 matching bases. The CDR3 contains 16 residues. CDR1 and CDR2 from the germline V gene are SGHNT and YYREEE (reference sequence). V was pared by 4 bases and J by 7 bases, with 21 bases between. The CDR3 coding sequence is TGTGCCAGCAGCACCCGCCGGGAGGGGGCGGAAAATGAGCAGTTCTTC. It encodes CASSTRREGAENEQFF.

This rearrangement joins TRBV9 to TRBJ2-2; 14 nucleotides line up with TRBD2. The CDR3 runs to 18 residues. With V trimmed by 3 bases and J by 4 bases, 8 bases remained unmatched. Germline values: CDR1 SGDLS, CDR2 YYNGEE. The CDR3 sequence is CASSAPGLAGVGTGELFF. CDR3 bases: TGTGCCAGCAGCGCTCCGGGACTAGCGGGGGTTGGCACCGGGGAGCTGTTTTTT.

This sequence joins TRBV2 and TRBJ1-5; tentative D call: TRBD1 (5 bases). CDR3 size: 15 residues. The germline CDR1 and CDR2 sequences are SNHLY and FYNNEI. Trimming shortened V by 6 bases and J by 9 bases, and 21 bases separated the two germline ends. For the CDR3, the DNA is TGTGCCAGCAGCGGCGACTCTCCGGGGGGGATGCCCCAGCATTTT. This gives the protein CASSGDSPGGMPQHF.

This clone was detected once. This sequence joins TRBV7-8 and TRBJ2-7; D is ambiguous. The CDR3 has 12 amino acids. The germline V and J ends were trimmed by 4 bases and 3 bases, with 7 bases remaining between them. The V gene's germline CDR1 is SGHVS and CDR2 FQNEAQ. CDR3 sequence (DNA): TGTGCCAGCAGCTCCCTAATCTACGAGCAGTACTTC. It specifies CASSSLIYEQYF.

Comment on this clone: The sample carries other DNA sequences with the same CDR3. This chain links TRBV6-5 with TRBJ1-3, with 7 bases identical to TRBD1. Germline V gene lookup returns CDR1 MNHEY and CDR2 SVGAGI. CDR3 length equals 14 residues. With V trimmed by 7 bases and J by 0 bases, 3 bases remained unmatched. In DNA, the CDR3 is TGTGCCAGCACGAGACAGGGCTCTGGAAACACCATATATTTT. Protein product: CASTRQGSGNTIYF.

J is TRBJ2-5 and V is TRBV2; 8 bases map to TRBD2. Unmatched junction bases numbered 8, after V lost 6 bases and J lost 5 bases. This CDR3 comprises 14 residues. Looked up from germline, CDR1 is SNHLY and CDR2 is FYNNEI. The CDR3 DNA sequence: TGTGCCAGCAGAAGGCTAGCGGGTACGGAGACCCAGTACTTC. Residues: CASRRLAGTETQYF.

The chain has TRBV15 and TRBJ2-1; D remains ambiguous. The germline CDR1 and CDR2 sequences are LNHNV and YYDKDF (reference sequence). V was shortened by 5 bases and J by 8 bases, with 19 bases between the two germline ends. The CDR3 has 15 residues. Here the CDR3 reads CATSGNSLIVDEQFF. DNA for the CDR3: TGTGCCACCAGCGGAAACAGCTTGATTGTCGATGAGCAGTTCTTC.

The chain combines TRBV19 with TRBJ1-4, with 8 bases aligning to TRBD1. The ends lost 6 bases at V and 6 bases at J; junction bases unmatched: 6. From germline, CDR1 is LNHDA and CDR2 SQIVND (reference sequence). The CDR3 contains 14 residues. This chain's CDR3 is CASRPTGVDEKLFF. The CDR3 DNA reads TGTGCCAGTAGGCCGACAGGGGTGGATGAAAAACTGTTTTTT.

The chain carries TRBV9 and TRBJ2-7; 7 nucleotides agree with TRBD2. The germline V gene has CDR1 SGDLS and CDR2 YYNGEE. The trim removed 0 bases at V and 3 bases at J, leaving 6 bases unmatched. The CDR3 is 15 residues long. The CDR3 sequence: CASSVEPAGNYEQYF. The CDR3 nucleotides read TGTGCCAGCAGCGTAGAACCAGCGGGGAACTACGAGCAGTACTTC.

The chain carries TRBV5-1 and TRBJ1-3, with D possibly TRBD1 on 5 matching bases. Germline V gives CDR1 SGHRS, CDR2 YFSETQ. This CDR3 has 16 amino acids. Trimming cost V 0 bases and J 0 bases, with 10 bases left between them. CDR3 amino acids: CASSLVRGGSGNTIYF. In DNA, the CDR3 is TGCGCCAGCAGCTTGGTTCGGGGGGGCTCTGGAAACACCATATATTTT.

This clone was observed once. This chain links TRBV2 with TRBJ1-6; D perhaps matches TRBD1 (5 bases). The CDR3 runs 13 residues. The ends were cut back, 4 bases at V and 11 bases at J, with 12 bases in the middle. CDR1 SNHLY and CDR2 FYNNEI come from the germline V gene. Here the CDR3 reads CASSVQGGPPLHF. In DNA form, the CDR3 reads TGTGCCAGCAGTGTTCAGGGAGGGCCACCCCTCCACTTT.

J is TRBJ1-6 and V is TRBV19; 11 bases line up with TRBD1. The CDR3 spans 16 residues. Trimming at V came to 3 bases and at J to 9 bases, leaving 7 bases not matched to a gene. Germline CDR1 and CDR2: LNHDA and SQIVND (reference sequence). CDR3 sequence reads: CASSIGTGGLGSPLHF. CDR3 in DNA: TGTGCCAGTAGTATCGGGACAGGGGGTCTCGGTTCACCCCTCCACTTT.

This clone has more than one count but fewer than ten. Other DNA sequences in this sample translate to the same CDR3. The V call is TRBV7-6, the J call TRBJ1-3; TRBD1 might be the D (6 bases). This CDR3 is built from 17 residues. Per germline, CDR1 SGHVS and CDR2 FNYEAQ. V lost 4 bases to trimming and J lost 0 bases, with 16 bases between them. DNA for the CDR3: TGTGCCAGCAGCTATCGGACAGTCGGAAGCTCTGGAAACACCATATATTTT. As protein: CASSYRTVGSSGNTIYF.

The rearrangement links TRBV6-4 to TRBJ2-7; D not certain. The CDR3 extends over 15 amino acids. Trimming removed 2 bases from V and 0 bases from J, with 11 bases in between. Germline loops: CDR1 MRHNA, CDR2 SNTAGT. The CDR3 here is CASSDPRVHSYEQYF. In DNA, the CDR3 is TGTGCCAGCAGTGACCCCCGGGTCCACTCCTACGAGCAGTACTTC.

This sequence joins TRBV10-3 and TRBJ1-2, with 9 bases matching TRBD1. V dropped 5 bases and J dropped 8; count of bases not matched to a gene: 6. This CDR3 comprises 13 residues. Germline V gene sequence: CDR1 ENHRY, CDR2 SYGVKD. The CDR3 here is CAISRTGDLGYTF. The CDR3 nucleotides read TGTGCCATCAGTCGGACAGGGGACCTGGGCTACACCTTC.

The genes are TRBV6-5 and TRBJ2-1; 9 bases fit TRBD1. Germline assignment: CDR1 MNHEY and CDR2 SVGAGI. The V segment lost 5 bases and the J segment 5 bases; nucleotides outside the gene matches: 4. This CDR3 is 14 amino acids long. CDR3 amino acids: CASSTWTGDNEQFF. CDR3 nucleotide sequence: TGTGCCAGCAGTACCTGGACAGGGGACAATGAGCAGTTCTTC.

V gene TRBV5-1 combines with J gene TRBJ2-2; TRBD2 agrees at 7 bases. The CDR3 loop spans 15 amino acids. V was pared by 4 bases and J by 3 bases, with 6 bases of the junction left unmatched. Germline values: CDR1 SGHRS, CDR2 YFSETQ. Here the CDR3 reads CASSVTSVHTGELFF. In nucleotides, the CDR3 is TGCGCCAGCAGCGTTACTAGCGTACACACCGGGGAGCTGTTTTTT. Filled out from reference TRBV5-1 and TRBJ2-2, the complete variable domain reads KAGVTQTPRYLIKTRGQQVTLSCSPISGHRSVSWYQQTPGQGLQFLFEYFSETQRNKGNFPGRFSGRQFSNSRSEMNVSTLELGDSALYLCASSVTSVHTGELFFGEGSRLTVL.

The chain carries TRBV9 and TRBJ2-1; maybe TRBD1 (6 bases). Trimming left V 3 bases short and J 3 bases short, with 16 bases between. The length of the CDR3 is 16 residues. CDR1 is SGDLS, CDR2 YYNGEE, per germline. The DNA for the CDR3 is TGTGCCAGCAGCGCCCAGGGGATTGGGTACTACAATGAGCAGTTCTTC. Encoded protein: CASSAQGIGYYNEQFF.

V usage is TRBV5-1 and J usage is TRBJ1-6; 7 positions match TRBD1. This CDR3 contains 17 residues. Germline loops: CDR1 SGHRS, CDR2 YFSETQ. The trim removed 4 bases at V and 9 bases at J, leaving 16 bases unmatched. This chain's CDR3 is CASSGWTGPHEGSPLHF. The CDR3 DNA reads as TGCGCCAGCAGCGGATGGACAGGACCGCATGAGGGTTCACCCCTCCACTTT.

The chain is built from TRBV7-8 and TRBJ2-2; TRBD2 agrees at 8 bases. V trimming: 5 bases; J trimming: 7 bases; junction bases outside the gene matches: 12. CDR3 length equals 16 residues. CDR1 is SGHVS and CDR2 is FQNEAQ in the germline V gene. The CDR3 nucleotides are TGTGCCAGCAGCACCGTTTACGGGGGGGTGGACGGGGAGCTGTTTTTT. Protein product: CASSTVYGGVDGELFF.

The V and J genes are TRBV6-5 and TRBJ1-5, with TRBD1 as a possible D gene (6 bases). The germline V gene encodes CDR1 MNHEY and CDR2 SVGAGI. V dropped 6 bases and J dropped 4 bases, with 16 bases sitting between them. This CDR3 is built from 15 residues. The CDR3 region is CASSRMGGQNQPQHF. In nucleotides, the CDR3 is TGTGCCAGCAGCCGAATGGGGGGGCAGAATCAGCCCCAGCATTTT.

The CDR3 sequence is CASLLDRLAGNYGYTF. DNA of the CDR3: TGTGCCAGCCTCCTAGACCGCCTGGCGGGAAACTATGGCTACACCTTC. The chain employs TRBV2 and TRBJ1-2; no reliable D call. The CDR3 is 16 amino acids. The germline gives CDR1 SNHLY, CDR2 FYNNEI. Trimming cost V 8 bases and J 2 bases, with 21 bases left between them.

CDR3 in amino acids: CASSLGGLEAFF. In DNA, the CDR3 is TGTGCCAGTAGTCTAGGCGGGCTTGAAGCTTTCTTT. The chain is built from TRBV19 and TRBJ1-1; no clear D. The CDR3 is made up of 12 amino acids. Germline V gene lookup returns CDR1 LNHDA and CDR2 SQIVND (reference sequence). Between the trimmed V and J ends, which lost 5 bases and 7 bases, there was a span of 11 bases.

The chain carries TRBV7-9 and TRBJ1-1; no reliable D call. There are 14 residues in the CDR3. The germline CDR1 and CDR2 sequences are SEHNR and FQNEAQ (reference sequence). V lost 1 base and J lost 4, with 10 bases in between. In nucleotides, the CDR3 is TGTGCCAGCAGCTTAGTGGCGGGATCCACTGAAGCTTTCTTT. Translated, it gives CASSLVAGSTEAFF.

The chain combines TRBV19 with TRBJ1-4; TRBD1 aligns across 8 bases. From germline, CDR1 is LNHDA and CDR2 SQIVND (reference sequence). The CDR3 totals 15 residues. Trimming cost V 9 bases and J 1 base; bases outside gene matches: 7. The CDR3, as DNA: TGTGCCAGCCGAACAGGGGGTGAAACTAATGAAAAACTGTTTTTT. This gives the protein CASRTGGETNEKLFF.

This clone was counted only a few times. CDR3 protein: CASSQPAGQSEQYF. As DNA, the CDR3 is TGTGCCAGCAGCCAACCGGCAGGGCAGTCCGAGCAGTACTTC. The chain is built from TRBV3-1 (or the pseudogene TRBV3-2) and TRBJ2-7; tentatively, D is TRBD1 (5 bases). Between the trimmed V and J ends, which lost 2 bases and 6 bases, there was a span of 14 bases. CDR1 and CDR2 (germline): LGHDT, YNNKEL (reference sequence). The CDR3 has 14 residues.

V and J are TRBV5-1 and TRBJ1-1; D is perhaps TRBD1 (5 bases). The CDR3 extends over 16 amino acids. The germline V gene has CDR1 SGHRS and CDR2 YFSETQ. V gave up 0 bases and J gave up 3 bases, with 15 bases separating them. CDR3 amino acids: CASSLGPGPGDTEAFF. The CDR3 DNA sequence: TGCGCCAGCAGCTTGGGTCCAGGGCCGGGGGACACTGAAGCTTTCTTT.

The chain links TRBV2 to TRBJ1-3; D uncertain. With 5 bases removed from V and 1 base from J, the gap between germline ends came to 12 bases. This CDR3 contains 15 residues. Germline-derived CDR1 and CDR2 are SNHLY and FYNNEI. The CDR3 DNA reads TGTGCCAGCAGTAAAGAGGCGGTTTCTGGAAACACCATATATTTT. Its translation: CASSKEAVSGNTIYF.

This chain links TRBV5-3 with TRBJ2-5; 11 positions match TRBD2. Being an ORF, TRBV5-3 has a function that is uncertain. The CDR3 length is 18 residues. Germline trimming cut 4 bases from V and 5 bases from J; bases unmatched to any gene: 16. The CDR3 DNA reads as TGTGCCAGAAGCCCACCAAGGTCGCTAGCGGGGGGCCTGGAGACCCAGTACTTC. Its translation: CARSPPRSLAGGLETQYF.

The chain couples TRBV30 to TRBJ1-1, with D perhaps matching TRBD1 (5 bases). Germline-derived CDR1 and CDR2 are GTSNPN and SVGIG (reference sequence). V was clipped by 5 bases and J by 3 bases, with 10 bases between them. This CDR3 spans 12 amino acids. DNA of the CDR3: TGTGCCTGGGACCGGGGGGACACTGAAGCTTTCTTT. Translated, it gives CAWDRGDTEAFF.

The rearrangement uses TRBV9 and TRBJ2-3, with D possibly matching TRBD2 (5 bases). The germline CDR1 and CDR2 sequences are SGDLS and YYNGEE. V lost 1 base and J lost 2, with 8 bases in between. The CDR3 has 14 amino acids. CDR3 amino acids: CASSVRGSTDTQYF. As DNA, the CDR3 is TGTGCCAGCAGCGTAAGAGGGTCCACAGATACGCAGTATTTT.